The clone carrying this T cell receptor beta chain was observed many times. The sample comes from a study of OX40 agonist ivuxolimab in advanced cancers. Study background: Patients in dose escalation had liver, melanoma, kidney or head and neck cancers.

Germline V gene data show CDR1 as SEHNR and CDR2 as FQNEAQ (reference sequence). This CDR3 spans 15 amino acids. Trimming shortened V by 1 base and J by 4 bases, and 13 bases separated the two germline ends. This table comes from immunoSEQ multiplex PCR, and its TCRdb copy is limited to in-frame clones, with some not included. The sample lists tens of thousands of clones; 90% to 95% were seen once. This sequence was found in an adult with an advanced solid tumor such as melanoma, head and neck, liver or kidney cancer. The gene calls are TRBV7-9 and TRBJ1-2; D not resolved. Sample: CD4+ or CD8+ T cells sorted from blood, taken in a trial of the OX40 agonist ivuxolimab. As DNA, the CDR3 is TGTGCCAGCAGCTTAGGGGAGAGGCCCCTCTATGGCTACACCTTC. It specifies CASSLGERPLYGYTF.